This T cell receptor (beta chain) was captured in a study of blood T cell repertoires in COVID-19 (dated by TCRdb to the early 2020s). Study-level background: Collaborator samples came from the United States, Italy and Spain and covered acute and convalescent phases of COVID-19. The material from the prospective study consisted of cDNA or gDNA derived from T cells, B-cell-depleted T cells, or PBMCs. Subjects who had been exposed to COVID-19, were actively infected with it, or had recovered from it provided the deeply sampled blood TCRbeta repertoires that made up the dataset. The repertoires were released in a freely available public database meant as a resource for research on the immune response to SARS-CoV-2. The samples were drawn from two sources: the first 160 participants of the ongoing ImmuneRACE study, and over 950 subjects contributed by 6 global collaborators. Nearly every sample came with metadata listing a de-identified subject ID, COVID-19 status, age in years and sex. HLA class I and class II types, where available, came from metadata supplied by the sample provider rather than from assay-based typing. Overall study results and their limits: The quantity of clinical and demographic metadata differed by source and by participant and was supplied without curation.

Concerning this clone itself: Its antigen has not been determined. Base qualities are not provided; no much larger clone lies one nucleotide away.

Participants in the prospective study were enrolled through a virtual design, were aged 18 to 89 years, and lived in 24 United States geographic areas. In the prospective study, participants were assigned to cohorts based on the clinical history participants reported in a screening survey and a study questionnaire. In the prospective study, whole blood, serum and a nasopharyngeal or oropharyngeal swab were collected from each participant by mobile phlebotomists. Prospective study participants could optionally give additional blood draws and questionnaires over a roughly two-month period. Prospective study blood samples were shipped either frozen or at room temperature before DNA extraction. TCRbeta CDR3 regions were amplified from genomic DNA by means of the immunoSEQ Assay, a bias-controlled multiplex PCR. In the authors' own workflow: Nucleated cell counts per sample were estimated from amplification of reference gene primers within the assay. To quantify the absolute abundance of each unique TCRbeta CDR3 rearrangement, sequence reads were collapsed and filtered. For each sample, productive Simpson clonality was calculated as the square root of Simpson's diversity index across productive rearrangements. This immuneACCESS table, as held by TCRdb, lists in-frame sequences with V and J called but not all clones. Of the missing ones, under half trace to an unresolved V gene in checked studies; the others have no known cause. D and trimming come from the DNA, and the V and J calls and clone size come from that table. The sample table holds approximately 220,000 clones, of which 70% to 85% were seen once. 1.3% of the sample rests with the top ten.

The CDR3, cysteine through phenylalanine, is 15 amino acids long. Just the 45-base CDR3 DNA is kept, in frame starting at base 1. For this chain, trimming is 4 bases at the V end and 6 bases at the J end, and the number of junction bases without a gene match is 7. CDR1 SGHRS and CDR2 YFSETQ were looked up in the germline V gene. This clonotype was sampled from a woman aged 40 to 50 with acute COVID-19. Material for sequencing was PBMCs or T cells enriched from blood (not recorded which). This chain is built from TRBV5-1 and TRBJ2-2, and TRBD2 aligns with 9 junction nucleotides. This receptor carries the CDR3 CASSKGTSPPGELFF. The sequence in DNA is TGCGCCAGCAGCAAGGGGACTAGCCCCCCCGGGGAGCTGTTTTTT. Joined to the reference TRBV5-1 and TRBJ2-2 proteins, this CDR3 gives the full variable domain: KAGVTQTPRYLIKTRGQQVTLSCSPISGHRSVSWYQQTPGQGLQFLFEYFSETQRNKGNFPGRFSGRQFSNSRSEMNVSTLELGDSALYLCASSKGTSPPGELFFGEGSRLTVL.